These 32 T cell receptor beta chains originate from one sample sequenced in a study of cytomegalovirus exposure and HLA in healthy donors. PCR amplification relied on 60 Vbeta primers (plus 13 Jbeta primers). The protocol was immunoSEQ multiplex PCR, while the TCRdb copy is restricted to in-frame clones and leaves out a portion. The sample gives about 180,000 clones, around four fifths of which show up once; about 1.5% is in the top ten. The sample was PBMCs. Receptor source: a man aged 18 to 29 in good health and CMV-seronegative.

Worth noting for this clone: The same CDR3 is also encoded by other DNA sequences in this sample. The CDR3 is CASSAGGEETQYF. The CDR3 nucleotides read TGTGCCAGCAGCGCGGGAGGGGAAGAGACCCAGTACTTC. The genes are TRBV9 and TRBJ2-5, with 8 bases fitting TRBD2. The V segment lost 3 bases and the J segment 3 bases; nucleotides outside the gene matches: 1. Germline V gene sequence: CDR1 SGDLS, CDR2 YYNGEE. The CDR3 contains 13 residues.

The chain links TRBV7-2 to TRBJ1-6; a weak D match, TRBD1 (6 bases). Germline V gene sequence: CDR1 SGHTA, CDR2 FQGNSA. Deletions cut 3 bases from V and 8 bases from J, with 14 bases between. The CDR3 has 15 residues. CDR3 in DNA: TGTGCCAGCAGCTTGGGGAGGGGGACGGATTCACCCCTCCACTTT. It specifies CASSLGRGTDSPLHF.

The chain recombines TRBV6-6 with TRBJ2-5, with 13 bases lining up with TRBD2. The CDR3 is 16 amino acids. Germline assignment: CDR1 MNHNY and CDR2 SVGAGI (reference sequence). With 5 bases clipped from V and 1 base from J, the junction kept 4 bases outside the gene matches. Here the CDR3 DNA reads TGTGCCAGCAGTCGGGGACTAGCGGGATCCCAAGAGACCCAGTACTTC. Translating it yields CASSRGLAGSQETQYF.

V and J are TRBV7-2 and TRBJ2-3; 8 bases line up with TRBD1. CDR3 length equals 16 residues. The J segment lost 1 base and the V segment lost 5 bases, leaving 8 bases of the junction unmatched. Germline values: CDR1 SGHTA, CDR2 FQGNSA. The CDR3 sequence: CASSAQGAVGTDTQYF. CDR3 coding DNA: TGTGCCAGCAGCGCGCAGGGGGCGGTGGGCACAGATACGCAGTATTTT.

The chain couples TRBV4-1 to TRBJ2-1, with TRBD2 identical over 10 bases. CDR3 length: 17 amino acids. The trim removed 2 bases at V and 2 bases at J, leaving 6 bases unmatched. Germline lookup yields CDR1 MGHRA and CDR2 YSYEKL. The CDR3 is CASSQTLAGATYNEQFF. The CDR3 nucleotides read TGCGCCAGCAGCCAAACTCTAGCGGGGGCGACCTACAATGAGCAGTTCTTC.

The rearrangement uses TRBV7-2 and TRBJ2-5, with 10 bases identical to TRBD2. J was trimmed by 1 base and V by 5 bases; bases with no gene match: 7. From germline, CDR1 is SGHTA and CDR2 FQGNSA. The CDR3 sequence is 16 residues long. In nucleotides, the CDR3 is TGTGCCAGCAGCCCCGGACTAGCGGAAACCCAAGAGACCCAGTACTTC. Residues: CASSPGLAETQETQYF.

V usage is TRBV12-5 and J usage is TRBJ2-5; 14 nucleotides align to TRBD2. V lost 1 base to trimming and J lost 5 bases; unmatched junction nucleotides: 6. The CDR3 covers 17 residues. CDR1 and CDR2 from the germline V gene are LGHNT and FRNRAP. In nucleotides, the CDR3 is TGTGCTAGTGGTTTGGACGGACTAGCGGGAGGTTCGGAGACCCAGTACTTC. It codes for CASGLDGLAGGSETQYF.

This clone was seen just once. The CDR3 DNA reads TGTGCCAGCAGCGTAATAGCAGGGGCTGGAGAGACCCAGTACTTC. Protein: CASSVIAGAGETQYF. The V gene is TRBV9, the J gene TRBJ2-5; TRBD1 might be the D (6 bases). V lost 1 base to trimming and J lost 4 bases, with 14 bases between them. CDR1 and CDR2 from the germline V gene are SGDLS and YYNGEE. This CDR3 spans 15 amino acids.

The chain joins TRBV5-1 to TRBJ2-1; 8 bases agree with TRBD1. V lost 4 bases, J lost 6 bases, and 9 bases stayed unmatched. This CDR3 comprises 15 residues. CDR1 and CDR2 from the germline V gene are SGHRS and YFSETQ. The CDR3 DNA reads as TGCGCCAGCAGCCCCTCAGGGGGCGGACGCAATGAGCAGTTCTTC. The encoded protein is CASSPSGGGRNEQFF.

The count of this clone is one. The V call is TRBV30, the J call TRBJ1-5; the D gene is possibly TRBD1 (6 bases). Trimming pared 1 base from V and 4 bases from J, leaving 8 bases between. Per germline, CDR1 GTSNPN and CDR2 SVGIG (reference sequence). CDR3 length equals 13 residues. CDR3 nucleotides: TGTGCCTGGAGTGAGAGGGGGAATCAGCCCCAGCATTTT. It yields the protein CAWSERGNQPQHF.

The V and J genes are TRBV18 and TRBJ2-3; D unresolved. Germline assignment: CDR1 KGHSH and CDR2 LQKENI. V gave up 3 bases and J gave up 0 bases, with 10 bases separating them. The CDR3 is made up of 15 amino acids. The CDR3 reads CASSPPSPSTDTQYF. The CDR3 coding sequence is TGTGCCAGCTCACCGCCGAGCCCCAGCACAGATACGCAGTATTTT.

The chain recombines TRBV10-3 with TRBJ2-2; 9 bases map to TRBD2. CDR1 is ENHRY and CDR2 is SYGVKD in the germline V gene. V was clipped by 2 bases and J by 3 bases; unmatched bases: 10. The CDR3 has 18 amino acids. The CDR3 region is CAISESLGLAGYTGELFF. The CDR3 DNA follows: TGTGCCATCAGTGAGAGTTTGGGGCTAGCGGGGTACACCGGGGAGCTGTTTTTT.

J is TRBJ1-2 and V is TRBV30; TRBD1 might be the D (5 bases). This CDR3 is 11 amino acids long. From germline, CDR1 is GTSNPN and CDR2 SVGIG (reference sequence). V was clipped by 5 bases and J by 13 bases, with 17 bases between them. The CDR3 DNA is TGTGCCTGGGGGACGGGGGTCCGGCTCACCTTC. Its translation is CAWGTGVRLTF. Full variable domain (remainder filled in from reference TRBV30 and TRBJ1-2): SQTIHQWPATLVQPVGSPLSLECTVEGTSNPNLYWYRQAAGRGLQLLFYSVGIGQISSEVPQNLSASRPQDRQFILSSKKLLLSDSGFYLCAWGTGVRLTFGSGTRLTVV.

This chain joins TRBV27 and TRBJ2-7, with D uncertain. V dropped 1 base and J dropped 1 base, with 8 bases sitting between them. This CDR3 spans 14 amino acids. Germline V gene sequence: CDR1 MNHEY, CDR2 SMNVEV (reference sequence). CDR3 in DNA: TGTGCCAGCAGTTTATTTGCGGATTCCTACGAGCAGTACTTC. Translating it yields CASSLFADSYEQYF.

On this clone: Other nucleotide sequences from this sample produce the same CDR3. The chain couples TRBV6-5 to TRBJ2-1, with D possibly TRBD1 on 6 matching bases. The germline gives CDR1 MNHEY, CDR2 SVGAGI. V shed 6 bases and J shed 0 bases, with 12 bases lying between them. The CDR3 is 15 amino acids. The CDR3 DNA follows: TGTGCCAGCAGACTGGACAGAAGCTCCTACAATGAGCAGTTCTTC. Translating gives CASRLDRSSYNEQFF.

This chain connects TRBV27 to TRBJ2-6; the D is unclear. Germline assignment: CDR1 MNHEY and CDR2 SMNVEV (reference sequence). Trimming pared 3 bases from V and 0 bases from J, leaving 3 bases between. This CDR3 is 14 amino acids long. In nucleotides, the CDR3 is TGTGCCAGCAGTTTTCTCTCTGGGGCCAACGTCCTGACTTTC. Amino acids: CASSFLSGANVLTF.

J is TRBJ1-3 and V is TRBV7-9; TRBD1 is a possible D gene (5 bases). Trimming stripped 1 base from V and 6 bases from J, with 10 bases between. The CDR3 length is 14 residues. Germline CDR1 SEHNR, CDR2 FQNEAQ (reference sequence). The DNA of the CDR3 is TGTGCCAGCAGCTTAGGGGGCCAGGAAAACACCATATATTTT. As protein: CASSLGGQENTIYF.

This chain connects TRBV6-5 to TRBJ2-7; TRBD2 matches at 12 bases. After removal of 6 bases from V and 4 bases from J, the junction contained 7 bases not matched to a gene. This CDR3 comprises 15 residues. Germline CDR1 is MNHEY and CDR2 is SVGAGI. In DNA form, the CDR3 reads TGTGCCAGCAGCTCACCGGGACTAGCGGGTTACGAGCAGTACTTC. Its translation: CASSSPGLAGYEQYF.

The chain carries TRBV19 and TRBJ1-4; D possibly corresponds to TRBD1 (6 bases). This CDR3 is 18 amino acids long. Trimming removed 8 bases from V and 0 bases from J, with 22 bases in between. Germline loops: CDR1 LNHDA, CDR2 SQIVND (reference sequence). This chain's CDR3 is CASSKSLGQLSTNEKLFF. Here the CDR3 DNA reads TGTGCCAGTTCTAAGTCCCTAGGACAGCTCTCAACTAATGAAAAACTGTTTTTT.

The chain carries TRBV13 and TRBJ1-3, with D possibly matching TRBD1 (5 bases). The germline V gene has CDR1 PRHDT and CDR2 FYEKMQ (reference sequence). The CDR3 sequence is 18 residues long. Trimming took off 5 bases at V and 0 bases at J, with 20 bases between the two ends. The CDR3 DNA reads TGTGCCAGCAGCCCCCTAGGACAAGGCCGATCCTCTGGAAACACCATATATTTT. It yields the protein CASSPLGQGRSSGNTIYF.

The CDR3: CSVTSSYNEQFF. In DNA, the CDR3 is TGCAGCGTGACATCCTCCTACAATGAGCAGTTCTTC. The V call is TRBV29-1, the J call TRBJ2-1; D unclear. Per germline, CDR1 SQVTM and CDR2 ANQGSEA. The germline V and J ends were trimmed by 6 bases and 0 bases, with 6 bases remaining between them. This CDR3 is built from 12 residues.

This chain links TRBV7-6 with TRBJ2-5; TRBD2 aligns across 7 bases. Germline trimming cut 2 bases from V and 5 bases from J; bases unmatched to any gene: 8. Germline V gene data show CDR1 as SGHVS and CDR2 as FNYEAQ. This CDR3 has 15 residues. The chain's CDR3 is CASSLRVAGVETQYF. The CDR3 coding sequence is TGTGCCAGCAGCTTACGAGTGGCGGGGGTGGAGACCCAGTACTTC.

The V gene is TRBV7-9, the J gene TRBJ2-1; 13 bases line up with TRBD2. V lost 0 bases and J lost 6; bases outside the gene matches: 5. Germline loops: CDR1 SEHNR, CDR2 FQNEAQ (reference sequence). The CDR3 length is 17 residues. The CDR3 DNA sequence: TGTGCCAGCAGCTTAGCGCGCACTAGCGGGGGGGCCAATGAGCAGTTCTTC. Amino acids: CASSLARTSGGANEQFF.

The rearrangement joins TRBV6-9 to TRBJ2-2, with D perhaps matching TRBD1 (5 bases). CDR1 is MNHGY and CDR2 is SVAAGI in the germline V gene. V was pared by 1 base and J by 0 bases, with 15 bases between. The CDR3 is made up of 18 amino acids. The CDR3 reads CASSYCPGHATNTGELFF. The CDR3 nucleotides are TGTGCCAGCAGTTATTGCCCAGGACACGCAACGAACACCGGGGAGCTGTTTTTT.

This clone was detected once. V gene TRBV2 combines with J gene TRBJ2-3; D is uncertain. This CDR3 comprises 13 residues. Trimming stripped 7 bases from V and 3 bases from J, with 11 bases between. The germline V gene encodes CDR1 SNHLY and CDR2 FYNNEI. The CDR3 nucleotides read TGTGCCAGCATGAGGCGCCATACAGATACGCAGTATTTT. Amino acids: CASMRRHTDTQYF.

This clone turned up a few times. CDR3 sequence: CASSYSIYEGAFF. CDR3 sequence (DNA): TGTGCCAGCAGTTACTCGATCTACGAGGGAGCTTTCTTT. The chain combines TRBV6-5 with TRBJ1-1; unclear D gene. The germline gives CDR1 MNHEY, CDR2 SVGAGI. V lost 0 bases to trimming and J lost 10 bases, with 12 bases between them. This CDR3 has 13 amino acids.

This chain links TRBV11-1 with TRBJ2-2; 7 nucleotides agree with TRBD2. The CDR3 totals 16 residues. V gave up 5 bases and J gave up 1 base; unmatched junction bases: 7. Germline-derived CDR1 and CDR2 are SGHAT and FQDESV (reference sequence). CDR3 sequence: CASSPGGGGNTGELFF. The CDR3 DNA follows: TGTGCCAGCAGCCCGGGTGGCGGGGGGAACACCGGGGAGCTGTTTTTT.

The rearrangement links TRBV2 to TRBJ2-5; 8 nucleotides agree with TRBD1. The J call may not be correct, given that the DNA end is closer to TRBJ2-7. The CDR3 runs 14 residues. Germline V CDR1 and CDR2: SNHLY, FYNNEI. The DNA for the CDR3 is TGTGCCAGCAGGATTCAGGGGGCGGTCCACGAGCAGTACTTC. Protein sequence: CASRIQGAVHEQYF.

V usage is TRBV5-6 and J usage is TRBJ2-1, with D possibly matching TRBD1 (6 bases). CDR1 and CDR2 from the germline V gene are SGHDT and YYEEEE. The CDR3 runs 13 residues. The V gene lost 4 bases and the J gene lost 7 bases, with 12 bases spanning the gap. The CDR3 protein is CASSPGTTNEQFF. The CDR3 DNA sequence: TGTGCCAGCAGCCCCGGGACAACTAATGAGCAGTTCTTC.

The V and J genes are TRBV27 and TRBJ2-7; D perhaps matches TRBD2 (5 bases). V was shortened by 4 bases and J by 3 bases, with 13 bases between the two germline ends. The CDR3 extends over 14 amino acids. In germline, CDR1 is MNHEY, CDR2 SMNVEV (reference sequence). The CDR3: CASSWQVGSYEQYF. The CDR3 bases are TGTGCCAGCAGTTGGCAGGTTGGGAGCTACGAGCAGTACTTC.

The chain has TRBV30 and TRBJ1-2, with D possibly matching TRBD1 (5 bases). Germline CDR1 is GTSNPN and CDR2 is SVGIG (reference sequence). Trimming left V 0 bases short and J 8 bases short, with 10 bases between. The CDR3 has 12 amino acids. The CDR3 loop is CAWSVSGGGYTF. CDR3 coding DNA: TGTGCCTGGAGTGTAAGCGGGGGAGGCTACACCTTC.

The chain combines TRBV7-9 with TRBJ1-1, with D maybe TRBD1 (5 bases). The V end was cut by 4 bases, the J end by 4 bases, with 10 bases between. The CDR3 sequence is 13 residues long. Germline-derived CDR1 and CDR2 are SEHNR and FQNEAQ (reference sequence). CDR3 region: CASSSTVGTEAFF. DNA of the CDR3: TGTGCCAGCAGCTCGACAGTGGGCACTGAAGCTTTCTTT.